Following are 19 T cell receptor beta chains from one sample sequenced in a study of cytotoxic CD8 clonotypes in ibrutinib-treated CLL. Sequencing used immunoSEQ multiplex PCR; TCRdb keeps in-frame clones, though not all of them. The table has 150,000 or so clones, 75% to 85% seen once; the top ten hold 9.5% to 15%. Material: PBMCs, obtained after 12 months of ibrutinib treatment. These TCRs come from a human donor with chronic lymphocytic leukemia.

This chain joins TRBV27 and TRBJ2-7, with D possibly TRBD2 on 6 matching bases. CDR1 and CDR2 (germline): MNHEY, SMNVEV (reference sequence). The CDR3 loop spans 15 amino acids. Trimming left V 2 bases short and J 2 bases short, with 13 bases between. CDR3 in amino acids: CASSLSGLATYEQYF. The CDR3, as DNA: TGTGCCAGCAGTTTAAGCGGGCTAGCAACCTACGAGCAGTACTTC.

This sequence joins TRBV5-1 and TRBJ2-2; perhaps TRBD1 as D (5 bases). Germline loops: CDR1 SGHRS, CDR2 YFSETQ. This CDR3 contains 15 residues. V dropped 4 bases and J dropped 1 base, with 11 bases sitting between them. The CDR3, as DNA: TGCGCCAGCAGCGTTCGACAGAGGAACACCGGGGAGCTGTTTTTT. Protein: CASSVRQRNTGELFF.

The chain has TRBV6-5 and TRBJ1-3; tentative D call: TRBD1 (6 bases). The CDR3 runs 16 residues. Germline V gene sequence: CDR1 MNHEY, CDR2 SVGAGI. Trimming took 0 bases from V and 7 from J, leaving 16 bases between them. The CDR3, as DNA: TGTGCCAGCAGTTACTCGTCCAGGGGTCCCTTCAACACCATATATTTT. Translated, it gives CASSYSSRGPFNTIYF.

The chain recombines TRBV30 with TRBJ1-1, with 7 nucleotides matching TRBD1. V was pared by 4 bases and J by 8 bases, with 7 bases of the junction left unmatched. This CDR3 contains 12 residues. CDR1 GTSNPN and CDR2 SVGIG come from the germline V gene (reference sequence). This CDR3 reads CAWKNRGSEAFF. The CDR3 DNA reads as TGTGCCTGGAAAAACAGGGGATCCGAAGCTTTCTTT.

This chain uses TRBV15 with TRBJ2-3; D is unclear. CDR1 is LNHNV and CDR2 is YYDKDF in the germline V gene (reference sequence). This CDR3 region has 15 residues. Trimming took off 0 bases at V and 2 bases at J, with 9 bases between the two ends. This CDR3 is CATSRDALYTDTQYF. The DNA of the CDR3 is TGTGCCACCAGCAGAGACGCACTTTACACAGATACGCAGTATTTT. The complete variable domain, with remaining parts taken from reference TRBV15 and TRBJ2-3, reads DAMVIQNPRYQVTQFGKPVTLSCSQTLNHNVMYWYQQKSSQAPKLLFHYYDKDFNNEADTPDNFQSRRPNTSFCFLDIRSPGLGDTAMYLCATSRDALYTDTQYFGPGTRLTVL.

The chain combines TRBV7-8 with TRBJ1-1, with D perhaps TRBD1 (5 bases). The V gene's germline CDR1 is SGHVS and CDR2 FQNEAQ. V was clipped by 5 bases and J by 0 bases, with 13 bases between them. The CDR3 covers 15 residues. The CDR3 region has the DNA TGTGCCAGCAGCCTTACCAGACAGATGAACACTGAAGCTTTCTTT. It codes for CASSLTRQMNTEAFF.

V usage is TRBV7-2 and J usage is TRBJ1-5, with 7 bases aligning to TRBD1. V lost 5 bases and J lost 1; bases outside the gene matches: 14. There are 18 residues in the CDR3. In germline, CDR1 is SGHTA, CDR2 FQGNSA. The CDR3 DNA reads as TGTGCCAGCAGCCGCGGGCCAGGGGCAGGGGGAAGCAATCAGCCCCAGCATTTT. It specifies CASSRGPGAGGSNQPQHF.

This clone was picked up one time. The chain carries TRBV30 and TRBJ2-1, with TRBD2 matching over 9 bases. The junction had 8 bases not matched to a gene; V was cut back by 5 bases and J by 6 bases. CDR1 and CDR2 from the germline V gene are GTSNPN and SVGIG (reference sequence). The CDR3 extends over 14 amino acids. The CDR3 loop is CAWGPGLASNEQFF. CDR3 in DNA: TGTGCCTGGGGACCGGGACTAGCCTCCAATGAGCAGTTCTTC.

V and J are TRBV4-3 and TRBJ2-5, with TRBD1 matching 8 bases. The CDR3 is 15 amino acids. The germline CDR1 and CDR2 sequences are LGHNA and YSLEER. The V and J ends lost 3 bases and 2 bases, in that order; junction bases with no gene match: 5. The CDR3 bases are TGCGCCAGCAGCCAGACCGGGACAGGTCAAGAGACCCAGTACTTC. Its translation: CASSQTGTGQETQYF.

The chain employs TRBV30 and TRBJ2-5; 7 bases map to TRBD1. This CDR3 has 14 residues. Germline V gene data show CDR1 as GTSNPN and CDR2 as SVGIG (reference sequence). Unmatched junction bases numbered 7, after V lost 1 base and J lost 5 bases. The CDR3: CAWSATGRGETQYF. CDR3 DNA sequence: TGTGCCTGGAGTGCGACAGGGAGAGGCGAGACCCAGTACTTC.

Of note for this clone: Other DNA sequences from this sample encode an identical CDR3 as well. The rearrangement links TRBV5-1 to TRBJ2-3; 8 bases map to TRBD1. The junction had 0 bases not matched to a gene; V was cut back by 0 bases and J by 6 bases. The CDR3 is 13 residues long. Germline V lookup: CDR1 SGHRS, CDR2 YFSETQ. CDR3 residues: CASSLGQGDTQYF. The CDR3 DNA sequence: TGCGCCAGCAGCTTGGGACAGGGGGATACGCAGTATTTT. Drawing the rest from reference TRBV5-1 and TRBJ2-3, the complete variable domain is KAGVTQTPRYLIKTRGQQVTLSCSPISGHRSVSWYQQTPGQGLQFLFEYFSETQRNKGNFPGRFSGRQFSNSRSEMNVSTLELGDSALYLCASSLGQGDTQYFGPGTRLTVL.

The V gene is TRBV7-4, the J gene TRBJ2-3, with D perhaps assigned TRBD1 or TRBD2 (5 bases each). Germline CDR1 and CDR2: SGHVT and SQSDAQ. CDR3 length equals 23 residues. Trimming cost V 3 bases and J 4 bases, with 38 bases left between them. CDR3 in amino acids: CASSFLLGVDTWPNKITADTQYF. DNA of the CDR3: TGTGCCAGCAGCTTCTTACTGGGGGTGGATACATGGCCCAATAAAATTACGGCAGATACGCAGTATTTT.

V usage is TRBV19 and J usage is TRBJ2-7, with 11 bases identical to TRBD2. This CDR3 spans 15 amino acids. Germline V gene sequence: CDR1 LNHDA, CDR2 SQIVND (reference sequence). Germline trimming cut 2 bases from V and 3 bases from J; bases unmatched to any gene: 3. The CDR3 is CASSITSGRYYEQYF. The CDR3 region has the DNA TGTGCCAGTAGTATAACTAGCGGGAGATACTACGAGCAGTACTTC.

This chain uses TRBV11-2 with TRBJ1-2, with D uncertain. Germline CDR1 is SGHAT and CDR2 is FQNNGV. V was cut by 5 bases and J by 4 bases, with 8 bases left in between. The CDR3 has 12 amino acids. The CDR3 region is CASSPGRYGYTF. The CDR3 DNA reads TGTGCCAGCAGCCCCGGGCGCTATGGCTACACCTTC.

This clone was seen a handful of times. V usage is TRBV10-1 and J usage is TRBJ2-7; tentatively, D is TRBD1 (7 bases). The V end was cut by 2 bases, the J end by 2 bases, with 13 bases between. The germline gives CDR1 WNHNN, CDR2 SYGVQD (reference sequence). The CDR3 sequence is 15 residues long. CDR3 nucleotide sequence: TGCGCCAGCAGTGAGGGGGGGACAGCAGCCTACGAGCAGTACTTC. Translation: CASSEGGTAAYEQYF.

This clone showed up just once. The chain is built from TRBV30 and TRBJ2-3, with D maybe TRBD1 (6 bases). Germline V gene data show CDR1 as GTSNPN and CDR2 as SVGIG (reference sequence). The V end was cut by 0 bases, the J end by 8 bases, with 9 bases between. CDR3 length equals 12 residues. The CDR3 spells CAWSVGGPTQYF. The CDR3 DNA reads TGTGCCTGGAGTGTAGGGGGACCTACGCAGTATTTT. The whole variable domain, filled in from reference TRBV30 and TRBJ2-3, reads SQTIHQWPATLVQPVGSPLSLECTVEGTSNPNLYWYRQAAGRGLQLLFYSVGIGQISSEVPQNLSASRPQDRQFILSSKKLLLSDSGFYLCAWSVGGPTQYFGPGTRLTVL.

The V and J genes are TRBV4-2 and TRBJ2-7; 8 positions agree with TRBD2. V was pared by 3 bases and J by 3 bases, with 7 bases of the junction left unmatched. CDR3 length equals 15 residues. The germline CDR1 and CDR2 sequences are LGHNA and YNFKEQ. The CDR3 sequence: CASSHAGGLLYEQYF. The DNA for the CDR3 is TGTGCCAGCAGCCATGCGGGGGGACTCCTCTACGAGCAGTACTTC.

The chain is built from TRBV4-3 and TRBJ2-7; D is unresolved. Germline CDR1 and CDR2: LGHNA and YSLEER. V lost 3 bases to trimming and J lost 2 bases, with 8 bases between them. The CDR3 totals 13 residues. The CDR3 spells CASSQSETYEQYF. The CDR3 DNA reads TGCGCCAGCAGCCAGTCAGAAACCTACGAGCAGTACTTC.

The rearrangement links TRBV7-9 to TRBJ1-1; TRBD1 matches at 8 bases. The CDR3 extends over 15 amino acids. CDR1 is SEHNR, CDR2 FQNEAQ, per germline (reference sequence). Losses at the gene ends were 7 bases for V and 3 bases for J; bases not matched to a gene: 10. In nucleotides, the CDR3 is TGTGCCAGCACCGAGAAAAGGACAGGGTACACTGAAGCTTTCTTT. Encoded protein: CASTEKRTGYTEAFF.